This T cell receptor beta chain was recorded in a study of T-cell reconstitution after alpha-beta-depleted transplantation in children. General study results and limits: Reports say that about two months after transplant, the alpha-beta T cells came out of several hundred graft clones that had expanded. Diversity and T-cell counts at one year after transplant derived mostly from new T cells.

Unique molecular identifiers were incorporated into the prepared TCRbeta library. TCRdb called the PCR reads again in MiXCR, with one record for every CDR3 protein. Among 300,000 to 400,000 distinct CDR3 sequences listed, around 25% were seen once. Of note for this clonotype: Its target is unknown.

Trimming shortened V by 6 bases and J by 1 base, and 11 bases separated the two germline ends. The CDR3 contains 14 residues. The source was PBMCs, mostly from graft donor cells, collected 180 days after TCRalphabeta/CD19-depleted stem cell transplant. This chain uses TRBV12-3 or TRBV12-4 with TRBJ2-3; TRBD1 might be the D (6 bases). The receptor was derived from a male patient younger than 18 who had a stem cell transplant for acute lymphoblastic leukemia, so the T cells may come from the graft donor. The CDR3 loop reads CASRGATRTDTQYF. DNA of the CDR3: TGTGCCAGCAGGGGGGCTACCCGCACAGATACGCAGTATTTT.